The sequence of this TCR beta chain was determined in a study of blood T cells in healthy people across ages (dated by TCRdb to about 2015). Context from the whole study: In model experiments, template switching captured roughly one uniquely barcoded TCR beta cDNA molecule for every two T cells. Four age groups were formed from the donors: young (average about 15 years), middle-aged (approximately 40), aged (under 70) and long-lived (82). Using the same blood draw, the study looked at two additional independent replicas of 1 million unique cDNA reads for two donors, one aged 18 to 30 and the other aged 80 or older. Donors of different ages were randomly distributed across sequencing lanes to avoid experimental bias. Using deep sequencing normalized with unique cDNA molecular identifiers, the study measured how TCR beta repertoire diversity changes with age.

V lost 6 bases and J lost 10 bases, and the count of bases not matched to a germline gene is 10. From the germline V gene, CDR1 is SQVTM and CDR2 is ANQGSEA. The CDR3 runs 13 amino acids, cysteine and phenylalanine included. The only DNA kept is the CDR3, 39 bases in frame from the first base. This clonotype was seen more than once but under ten times. The specificity of this receptor is unknown. No quality values exist for individual bases; no much larger clone is one base distant. Beyond this particular receptor, the publication reports: Observed TCR beta diversity per million T cells fell roughly linearly with age, and a significant reduction was already apparent by age roughly 40. Estimates of total diversity from one million sequenced T cells were regarded as lower bounds and underestimates. Conclusive comparison of naive and antigen-experienced compartments was prevented by the profiling of bulk unsorted PBMCs. A strong correlation was found between observed TCR beta diversity and the percentage of naive T cells measured by flow cytometry. Compared with the aged group, the long-lived group had more naive CD4+ T cells, fewer expanded clones and increased TCR diversity, a pattern suggesting age selection. Donor CMV infection status was unknown, potentially confounding age-related changes in expanded clonotypes.

The library was made by 5' RACE. This sample was sequenced with an Illumina HiSeq 2500. A second PCR of about 7 to 12 cycles was run with a J-beta primer mix and a sample-barcoded 5' primer. A unique molecular identifier was introduced onto each TCR beta cDNA molecule by a template-switch 5' adaptor carrying 12 random nucleotides. Each sample yielded at least 2.5 million CDR3-containing paired-end reads. First-strand cDNA was synthesized from all RNA with the Mint cDNA synthesis kit, primed by a TRBC-specific oligonucleotide. After uracil-DNA glycosylase treatment, a first 18-cycle PCR used universal primers M1SS and BC2_uni_R on all cDNA. Processing in the source paper ran as follows. For normalization, 1 million high-quality reads were randomly selected from each sample, with every read carrying a distinct molecular identifier. Instead of being binned into consensus sequences, reads that shared molecular identifiers were thrown out. MiTCR, set to a Q25 quality threshold and the strictest error-elimination algorithm, was used for CDR3 identification, clonotype clustering and error correction. A nonparametric unseen species model with Euler transformation was used to estimate a lower bound on total TCR beta diversity. TCRdb handled the public reads itself, with Q25 trimming in fastp and clone calling in MiXCR, and kept productive beta chains. For every CDR3 protein sequence, its rows merge into one entry that carries the most common genes and DNA. Here the V and J calls rest on TCRdb's processing, not on the authors' analysis. The sample table holds around 1.7 million distinct CDR3 sequences, of which 28% were seen once. The ten largest clones take up 6.5% to 8.5% of the sample.

The donors were some 39 Caucasian individuals from Russia, aged roughly 6 to 100 years, who were systemically healthy. Around 9.7 milliliters of peripheral blood were collected from each donor into EDTA-treated Vacutainer tubes. Ficoll-Paque density-gradient centrifugation was used to isolate PBMCs, with at least 6 million per sample. Trizol reagent was used to extract total RNA from the PBMCs, yielding at least 5.5 micrograms per sample. For every donor, an aliquot of PBMCs went through flow cytometry to measure the percentages of naive CD45RAhigh/CD27high T cells. The sequenced material came from blood. The chain is made from TRBV29-1 and TRBJ2-1; TRBD1 fits 9 bases in the junction. The sequence derives from a woman aged 25 to 39 in good health. In nucleotide form, the sequence is TGCAGCGTCGGGACAGGGCTTACCTACGAGCAGTTCTTC. It specifies CSVGTGLTYEQFF.